This TCR beta chain was retrieved from a study of cytomegalovirus exposure and HLA in healthy donors. Study results and limitations: Within an earlier analysis, most TCR beta V segments proved productive either about 90% or about 30% of the time. Reported results showed that the classifier diagnosed cytomegalovirus status with high specificity and sensitivity. Whilst most TCR sequences proved rare, a subset of public TCRs occurred across many donors.

V gave up 11 bases and J gave up 4 bases; unmatched junction bases: 6. Looked up from germline, CDR1 is SNHLY and CDR2 is FYNNEI. The CDR3 is 12 residues long. 60 Vbeta and 13 Jbeta primers were used in PCR. In the source study's methods: Roughly 11 million shared chains were among the 60 million to 80 million unique TCR beta chains that a later analysis counted. The method was immunoSEQ multiplex PCR; TCRdb's version includes in-frame clones alone and lacks a portion of them. The V and J calls and clone size were taken over from that table, and D and trimming were inferred from the DNA. Its clone listing holds under 85,000 clones. On this clone itself: The antigen is undetermined.

This clonotype was sampled from a boy younger than 18 in good health and CMV-seronegative. The sequencing sample was made of PBMCs. This chain joins TRBV2 and TRBJ1-1, with 8 bases aligning to TRBD1. CDR3 DNA sequence: TGTGCCGGCGAACAGGGGGGCACTGAAGCTTTCTTT. It is translated as CAGEQGGTEAFF. Variable domain in full (rest from reference TRBV2 and TRBJ1-1): EPEVTQTPSHQVTQMGQEVILRCVPISNHLYFYWYRQILGQKVEFLVSFYNNEISEKSEIFDDQFSVERPDGSNFTLKIRSTKLEDSAMYFCAGEQGGTEAFFGQGTRLTVV.